The 23 T cell receptor beta chains presented below share a single source sample, sequenced in a study of control samples from healthy donors and cancer patients. Libraries were prepared by immunoSEQ multiplex PCR; TCRdb keeps only in-frame clonotypes and omits some of them. The data contain tens of thousands of clones, more than 85% of them singletons. Sequenced material: blood. These TCRs come from a woman between 45 and 60 years old in good health.

This chain links TRBV19 with TRBJ2-3; 7 bases are a match to TRBD2. The V gene's germline CDR1 is LNHDA and CDR2 SQIVND (reference sequence). CDR3 length: 17 amino acids. V lost 5 bases, J lost 4 bases, and 15 bases stayed unmatched. The CDR3 DNA sequence: TGTGCCAGTAGTTACGGACGCGGGGGAGGGTCTGCAGATACGCAGTATTTT. This codes for CASSYGRGGGSADTQYF.

The chain is built from TRBV28 and TRBJ1-1; no firm D call. Germline-derived CDR1 and CDR2 are MDHEN and SYDVKM. Between the trimmed V and J ends, which lost 6 bases and 7 bases, there was a span of 15 bases. The CDR3 is 13 amino acids. The CDR3 nucleotides are TGTGCCAGCAGAGTTTCGTACCGCATTGAAGCTTTCTTT. Amino acids: CASRVSYRIEAFF. The full variable domain, with the rest looked up from reference TRBV28 and TRBJ1-1, is DVKVTQSSRYLVKRTGEKVFLECVQDMDHENMFWYRQDPGLGLRLIYFSYDVKMKEKGDIPEGYSVSREKKERFSLILESASTNQTSMYLCASRVSYRIEAFFGQGTRLTVV.

The rearrangement joins TRBV4-2 to TRBJ2-7; the match to TRBD2 covers 7 bases. V lost 0 bases to trimming and J lost 3 bases; unmatched junction nucleotides: 8. Germline V CDR1 and CDR2: LGHNA, YNFKEQ. The CDR3 contains 16 residues. The CDR3 spells CASSQDLSGGSYEQYF. The CDR3 DNA reads TGTGCCAGCAGCCAAGATCTAAGCGGCGGGAGCTACGAGCAGTACTTC.

The rearrangement uses TRBV2 and TRBJ2-2; 7 bases fit TRBD2. V dropped 7 bases and J dropped 4; count of bases not matched to a gene: 6. The CDR3 runs 14 residues. Looked up from germline, CDR1 is SNHLY and CDR2 is FYNNEI. The CDR3 coding sequence is TGTGCCAGCAAGCTGTTAGCGGGCACCGGGGAGCTGTTTTTT. It yields the protein CASKLLAGTGELFF.

V is TRBV28 and J is TRBJ1-1; D unresolved. Trimming cost V 6 bases and J 5 bases, with 13 bases left between them. Germline assignment: CDR1 MDHEN and CDR2 SYDVKM. The CDR3 covers 13 residues. CDR3 sequence: CASRSQVFTEAFF. CDR3 bases: TGTGCCAGCAGGTCTCAGGTGTTTACTGAAGCTTTCTTT.

The rearrangement joins TRBV6-2 or TRBV6-3 to TRBJ2-4, with D unclear. The CDR3 has 14 amino acids. CDR1 and CDR2 from the germline V gene are MNHEY and SVGEGT. V dropped 2 bases and J dropped 1 base, with 6 bases sitting between them. The CDR3 DNA sequence: TGTGCCAGCAGTTACGATGCGGCCAAAAACATTCAGTACTTC. This sequence encodes CASSYDAAKNIQYF.

This chain links TRBV18 with TRBJ1-2; no definite D call. V lost 3 bases, J lost 2 bases, and 16 bases lay in between. The CDR3 length is 16 residues. Germline V gives CDR1 KGHSH, CDR2 LQKENI. CDR3 protein: CASSPGITKLNYGYTF. CDR3 nucleotides: TGTGCCAGCTCACCGGGGATCACCAAGCTAAACTATGGCTACACCTTC.

The CDR3 bases are TGTGCCAGCAGCTCCGGGGGGCCTAATGAAAAACTGTTTTTT. Encoded protein: CASSSGGPNEKLFF. J is TRBJ1-4 and V is TRBV7-3; perhaps TRBD1 as D (6 bases). CDR1 is SGHTA and CDR2 is FQGTGA in the germline V gene. This CDR3 region has 14 residues. V was cut by 4 bases and J by 3 bases, with 9 bases left in between.

Worth noting for this clone: The sample has other DNA sequences that encode this CDR3 too. The rearrangement links TRBV2 to TRBJ1-4; 7 bases are shared with TRBD1. J gave up 5 bases and V 6 bases, and 3 bases lay outside the gene matches. The germline V gene encodes CDR1 SNHLY and CDR2 FYNNEI. This CDR3 spans 13 amino acids. The CDR3 reads CASSGTVNEKLFF. The DNA for the CDR3 is TGTGCCAGCAGCGGGACAGTCAATGAAAAACTGTTTTTT.

The chain links TRBV7-2 to TRBJ2-2; 8 bases are shared with TRBD2. The CDR3 length is 16 residues. Trimming at V came to 3 bases and at J to 6 bases, leaving 9 bases not matched to a gene. Germline V gives CDR1 SGHTA, CDR2 FQGNSA. The CDR3 region has the DNA TGTGCCAGCAGCTTTCCAGGGACTAGTGGTGCCGGGGAGCTGTTTTTT. Amino acids: CASSFPGTSGAGELFF.

This sequence joins TRBV7-2 and TRBJ2-3; 7 positions agree with TRBD2. The V gene end was trimmed by 5 bases and the J gene end by 1 base; junction bases not matched to a gene: 3. The CDR3 spans 14 residues. Germline-derived CDR1 and CDR2 are SGHTA and FQGNSA. This CDR3 is CASSGSGRTDTQYF. The CDR3 coding sequence is TGTGCCAGCAGCGGTAGCGGGCGCACAGATACGCAGTATTTT.

The sample holds one count of this clone. The CDR3 coding sequence is TGTGCCAGCAGCCAAGAAAGGCAGTGGCAGGGTGAAAAACTGTTTTTT. Its translation is CASSQERQWQGEKLFF. The gene calls are TRBV14 and TRBJ1-4, with D possibly being TRBD1 (5 bases). This CDR3 contains 16 residues. The ends were cut back, 0 bases at V and 7 bases at J, with 15 bases in the middle. Germline CDR1 and CDR2: SGHDN and FVKESK.

A single count supports this clone. This chain uses TRBV5-1 with TRBJ2-3, with TRBD2 matching over 13 bases. J was trimmed by 3 bases and V by 3 bases; bases with no gene match: 1. The CDR3 is made up of 15 amino acids. In germline, CDR1 is SGHRS, CDR2 YFSETQ. In nucleotides, the CDR3 is TGCGCCAGCAGCTGGGGACTAGCGGGGACAGATACGCAGTATTTT. It translates to CASSWGLAGTDTQYF.

The chain employs TRBV6-1 and TRBJ1-4; no reliable D call. Germline V lookup: CDR1 MNHNS, CDR2 SASEGT. The CDR3 totals 14 residues. Trimming took 2 bases from V and 7 from J, leaving 11 bases between them. The CDR3 reads CASSETPVGEKLFF. The CDR3 coding sequence is TGTGCCAGCAGTGAAACCCCGGTGGGTGAAAAACTGTTTTTT.

A remark on this clone: The germline gene is not matched at one end of the junction; a read error may be the cause. This chain links TRBV27 with TRBJ2-1, with TRBD2 identical over 9 bases. Germline CDR1 is MNHEY and CDR2 is SMNVEV (reference sequence). The CDR3 runs to 16 residues. The CDR3 coding sequence is TGTGCCAGCAGATTATACGGGACTAGCAATAGAGATGAGCAGTTCTTC. This translates into CASRLYGTSNRDEQFF.

This clone appeared once. The J gene is TRBJ2-5, the V gene TRBV6-2 or TRBV6-3; 11 nucleotides line up with TRBD2. The germline CDR1 and CDR2 sequences are MNHEY and SVGEGT. This CDR3 contains 17 residues. J gave up 2 bases and V 5 bases, and 10 bases lay outside the gene matches. The CDR3 spells CASSPLAGGPLQETQYF. CDR3 DNA: TGTGCCAGCAGTCCCTTAGCGGGAGGGCCACTACAAGAGACCCAGTACTTC.

The chain links TRBV3-1 (or the pseudogene TRBV3-2) to TRBJ2-3; 9 nucleotides agree with TRBD2. In germline, CDR1 is LGHDT, CDR2 YNNKEL (reference sequence). The length of the CDR3 is 16 residues. Trimming cost V 0 bases and J 2 bases; bases outside gene matches: 3. CDR3 nucleotides: TGTGCCAGCAGCCAAGATAGCGGGGGCCCCACAGATACGCAGTATTTT. It translates to CASSQDSGGPTDTQYF.

The chain links TRBV5-3 to TRBJ2-7; TRBD2 agrees at 8 bases. TRBV5-3 is identified as an open reading frame with a role that is uncertain. V lost 4 bases to trimming and J lost 8 bases; unmatched junction nucleotides: 20. The CDR3 has 17 amino acids. The CDR3 protein is CARSPPPRKAGVPKQYF. Here the CDR3 DNA reads TGTGCCAGAAGCCCCCCCCCAAGGAAAGCGGGAGTCCCCAAGCAGTACTTC.

This chain links TRBV7-2 with TRBJ2-3; 13 bases align to TRBD2. V shed 6 bases and J 4 bases; nucleotides not matched to a gene: 4. This CDR3 is built from 15 residues. Germline loops: CDR1 SGHTA, CDR2 FQGNSA. Here the CDR3 reads CASRRTSGSADTQYF. The CDR3, as DNA: TGTGCCAGCAGGAGGACTAGCGGGAGCGCAGATACGCAGTATTTT.

The chain employs TRBV24-1 and TRBJ2-5, with D perhaps assigned TRBD1 or TRBD2 (6 bases each). Between the trimmed V and J ends, which lost 4 bases and 2 bases, there was a span of 16 bases. Germline V gene sequence: CDR1 KGHDR, CDR2 SFDVKD. The CDR3 has 16 residues. CDR3 in amino acids: CATSDAAGAGQETQYF. CDR3 DNA: TGTGCCACCAGTGACGCCGCAGGGGCGGGGCAAGAGACCCAGTACTTC.

The rearrangement links TRBV12-3 or TRBV12-4 to TRBJ2-5, with unresolved D. Trimming removed 5 bases at V and 0 bases at J, with 4 bases between. CDR3 length: 12 amino acids. The DNA of the CDR3 is TGTGCCAGCAGTAACAACCAAGAGACCCAGTACTTC. As protein: CASSNNQETQYF.

V and J are TRBV28 and TRBJ1-1, with 12 bases fitting TRBD1. V dropped 8 bases and J dropped 4; count of bases not matched to a gene: 14. Germline CDR1 MDHEN, CDR2 SYDVKM. This CDR3 region has 17 residues. Written as DNA, the CDR3 is TGTGCCAGCCGAAGGCCGGGACAGGGGGCTAGTGGCACTGAAGCTTTCTTT. It specifies CASRRPGQGASGTEAFF.

This chain's CDR3 is CASSPYPGRTEAFF. The CDR3 DNA is TGTGCCAGCAGCCCCTACCCGGGGAGAACTGAAGCTTTCTTT. V is TRBV14 and J is TRBJ1-1; no clear D. This CDR3 region has 14 residues. The V end was cut by 4 bases, the J end by 5 bases, with 14 bases between. Per the germline V gene, CDR1 is SGHDN and CDR2 is FVKESK.